A selection of T cell receptor beta chains follows, all from one sample in a study of T cell repertoires in cytomegalovirus infection. Antigen specificity for these receptors is unknown. TCRdb passed the reads through MiXCR, listing each CDR3 protein once. The sample lists about 83,000 distinct CDR3 sequences; 20% to 30% were seen once. This sample comprised CD8+ T cells from cultured PBMCs, obtained from culture after CMV antigen stimulation. Receptor source: a human donor in good health (CMV status not recorded). Some clones in this sample may be carry-over from other donors' samples. Both conserved end residues are part of each CDR3. The order of the fields is J gene, D gene, clone size, V gene, CDR3 protein, CDR3 DNA. D genes are given only for firm matches. Size tells how often a clone was seen (once, few, many) or the class of an expanded clone, and some rows leave it out.

>TRBJ2-7|TRBD2|-|TRBV5-1
CASSLAGTSGSYELYF
TGCGCCAGCAGCTTGGCCGGGACTAGCGGCTCCTACGAGCTGTACTTC
>TRBJ2-7|-|many|TRBV7-2
CASSGGASYEQYF
TGTGCCAGCAGCGGGGGGGCCTCCTACGAGCAGTACTTC
>TRBJ1-2|-|many|TRBV6-5
CASSYMGGSNYGYTF
TGTGCCAGCAGTTACATGGGGGGTTCTAACTATGGCTACACCTTC
>TRBJ2-1|TRBD2|-|TRBV7-9
CASSALAGGPDEQFF
TGTGCCAGCAGCGCCCTAGCGGGAGGGCCCGATGAGCAGTTCTTC
>TRBJ1-6|TRBD1|many|TRBV12-3/TRBV12-4
CASSPRTGGNSPLHF
TGTGCCAGCAGTCCCCGGACAGGGGGTAATTCACCCCTCCACTTT
>TRBJ1-1|TRBD1|-|TRBV5-1
CASSQDRLNTEAFF
TGCGCCAGCAGCCAGGACAGGTTGAACACTGAAGCTTTCTTT
>TRBJ1-1|-|few|TRBV6-1
CASREMVRTEAFF
TGTGCCAGCAGGGAAATGGTTAGGACTGAAGCTTTCTTT
>TRBJ2-5|TRBD2|-|TRBV3-1
CASSQDKASGGQETQYF
TGTGCCAGCAGCCAAGATAAGGCTAGCGGGGGGCAAGAGACCCAGTACTTC
>TRBJ2-3|-|many|TRBV6-1
CASRDILADGTDTQYF
TGTGCCAGCAGGGATATTCTAGCTGACGGCACAGATACGCAGTATTTT
>TRBJ1-3|-|-|TRBV7-9
CASSYLYGGSGNTIYF
TGTGCCAGCAGCTACTTATACGGGGGCTCTGGAAACACCATATATTTT
>TRBJ1-2|TRBD1|-|TRBV20-1
CSARGGQGSNYGYTF
TGCAGTGCTAGAGGGGGACAGGGGTCTAACTATGGCTACACCTTC
>TRBJ2-2|TRBD2|many|TRBV7-7
CASSFRLARTTGELFF
TGTGCTAGCAGCTTCAGACTAGCGAGGACAACCGGGGAGCTGTTTTTT
>TRBJ2-3|TRBD1|-|TRBV7-3
CASSLSTGDTDTQYF
TGTGCCAGCAGCTTGTCGACAGGGGACACAGATACGCAGTATTTT
>TRBJ2-1|-|-|TRBV4-1
CASTQGDNEQFF
TGCGCCAGCACCCAGGGTGACAATGAGCAGTTCTTC
>TRBJ1-5|-|few|TRBV11-2
CASSLEGGGNQPQHF
TGTGCCAGCAGCTTAGAGGGGGGTGGCAATCAGCCCCAGCATTTT
>TRBJ2-2|-|many|TRBV7-2
CASSVSGGLSTGELFF
TGTGCCAGCAGCGTCAGTGGGGGGCTGAGCACCGGGGAGCTGTTTTTT
>TRBJ2-1|TRBD1|-|TRBV6-1
CASTEGGTGAGNEQFF
TGTGCCAGCACCGAAGGCGGGACAGGGGCCGGCAATGAGCAGTTCTTC
>TRBJ2-2|-|-|TRBV6-2/TRBV6-3
CASRETGELFF
TGTGCCAGCAGAGAAACCGGGGAGCTGTTTTTT
>TRBJ1-4|-|-|TRBV6-2/TRBV6-3
CASSPLGDLATNEKLFF
TGTGCCAGCAGTCCCCTCGGCGACCTTGCAACTAATGAAAAACTGTTTTTT
>TRBJ2-7|-|many|TRBV7-2
CASSLGGASGYEQYF
TGTGCCAGCAGCTTAGGGGGGGCATCTGGGTACGAGCAGTACTTC
>TRBJ1-5|TRBD1|-|TRBV20-1
CSARDPQGNQPQHF
TGCAGTGCTAGAGATCCACAGGGGAATCAGCCCCAGCATTTT
>TRBJ1-1|-|many|TRBV5-1
CASSSGKSEAFF
TGCGCCAGCAGCTCGGGGAAGAGTGAAGCTTTCTTT
>TRBJ1-4|TRBD1|-|TRBV13
CASSLRQGNEKLFF
TGTGCCAGCAGCTTACGACAGGGTAATGAAAAACTGTTTTTT
>TRBJ2-7|-|many|TRBV6-2/TRBV6-3
CASSYIFRGGEQYF
TGTGCCAGCAGTTACATCTTCAGGGGAGGCGAGCAGTACTTC
>TRBJ2-1|TRBD2|few|TRBV9
CASSVNPGTSGTHEQFF
TGTGCCAGCAGCGTAAATCCCGGGACTAGCGGTACGCATGAGCAGTTCTTC
>TRBJ1-5|-|few|TRBV19
CASTPGQYNNQPQHF
TGTGCCAGTACCCCAGGACAGTATAACAATCAGCCCCAGCATTTT
>TRBJ2-2|-|few|TRBV7-9
CASRVTGLDTGELFF
TGTGCCAGCAGGGTGACAGGATTAGACACCGGGGAGCTGTTTTTT